This TCR beta chain is drawn from a study of patients and donors after allogeneic stem cell transplantation. This clonotype has just a few counts. CDR3 length: 14 amino acids. Trimming removed 5 bases from V and 4 bases from J, with 15 bases in between. TCRdb processed the RT-PCR reads anew with MiXCR; each CDR3 protein has one entry. This sample carries some 880,000 distinct CDR3 sequences, roughly 17% of them seen once, and the ten largest clones take roughly 6%. The rearrangement uses TRBV12-3 or TRBV12-4 and TRBJ2-7, with D perhaps TRBD1 or TRBD2 (5 bases each). Sequencing was done on a sample of blood, either unsorted or a sorted T cell fraction (not recorded which). This TCR was sampled from a human donor who was either an allogeneic HSCT recipient or a stem cell or donor lymphocyte infusion donor (not recorded which). It is not recorded whose cells these are; they may come from a transplant donor. The CDR3 DNA reads as TGTGCCAGCAGTACCGGGACGGGTTGGTACGAGCAGTACTTC. Protein: CASSTGTGWYEQYF.